This T cell receptor beta chain is drawn from a study of control samples from healthy donors and cancer patients. V shed 2 bases and J shed 1 base, with 8 bases lying between them. This CDR3 has 14 residues. Germline values: CDR1 MNHEY, CDR2 SVGEGT. Sequencing used immunoSEQ multiplex PCR; TCRdb keeps in-frame clones, though not all of them. The sample carries approximately 100,000 clones, 86% recorded once. Sequenced sample: blood. The rearrangement links TRBV6-2 or TRBV6-3 to TRBJ2-5, with D unresolved. The receptor was derived from a man aged 30 to 39 in good health. CDR3 DNA: TGTGCCAGCAGTTACCTTACAGCCCAAGAGACCCAGTACTTC. It encodes CASSYLTAQETQYF.